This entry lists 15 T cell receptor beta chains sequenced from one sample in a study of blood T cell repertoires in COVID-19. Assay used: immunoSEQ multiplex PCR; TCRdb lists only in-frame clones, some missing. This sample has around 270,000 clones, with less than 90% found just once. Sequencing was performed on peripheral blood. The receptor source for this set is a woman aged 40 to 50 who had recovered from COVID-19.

CDR3 sequence (DNA): TGTGCCAGCTCGTCTACCGGCACGGCGGGTAATTCACCCCTCCACTTT. Translating gives CASSSTGTAGNSPLHF. The chain carries TRBV4-2 and TRBJ1-6; D is undetermined. Germline assignment: CDR1 LGHNA and CDR2 YNFKEQ. Trimming cost V 8 bases and J 6 bases, with 20 bases left between them. The CDR3 runs 16 residues.

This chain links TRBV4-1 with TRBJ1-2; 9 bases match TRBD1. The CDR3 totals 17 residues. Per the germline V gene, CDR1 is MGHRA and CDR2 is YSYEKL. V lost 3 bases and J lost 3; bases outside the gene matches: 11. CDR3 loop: CASSQSAGTGTYYGYTF. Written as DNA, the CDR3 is TGCGCCAGCAGCCAGTCCGCCGGGACAGGGACCTACTATGGCTACACCTTC.

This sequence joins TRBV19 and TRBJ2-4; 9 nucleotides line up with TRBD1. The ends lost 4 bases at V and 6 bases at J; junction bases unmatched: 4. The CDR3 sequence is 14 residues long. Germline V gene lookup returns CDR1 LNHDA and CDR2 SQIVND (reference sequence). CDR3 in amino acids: CASSTQGAGNIQYF. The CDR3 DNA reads TGTGCCAGTAGTACACAGGGGGCCGGAAACATTCAGTACTTC.

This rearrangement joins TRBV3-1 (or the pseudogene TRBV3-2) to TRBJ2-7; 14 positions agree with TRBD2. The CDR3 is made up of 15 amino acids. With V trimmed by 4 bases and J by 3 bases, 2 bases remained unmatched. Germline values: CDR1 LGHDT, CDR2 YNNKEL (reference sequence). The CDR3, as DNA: TGTGCCAGCAGCCCGGGGACTAGCGGGGGCTACGAGCAGTACTTC. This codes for CASSPGTSGGYEQYF.

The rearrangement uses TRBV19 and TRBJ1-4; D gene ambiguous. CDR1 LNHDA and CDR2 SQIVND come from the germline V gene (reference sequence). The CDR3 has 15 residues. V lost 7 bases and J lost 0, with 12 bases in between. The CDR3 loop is CASKEFGSTNEKLFF. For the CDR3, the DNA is TGTGCCAGTAAGGAGTTCGGCTCAACTAATGAAAAACTGTTTTTT.

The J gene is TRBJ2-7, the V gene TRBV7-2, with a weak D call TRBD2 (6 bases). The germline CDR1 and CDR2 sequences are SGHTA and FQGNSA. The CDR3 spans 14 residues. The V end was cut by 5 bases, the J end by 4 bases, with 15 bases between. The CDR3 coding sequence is TGTGCCAGCAGCACGGGACTTGCGCCATACGAGCAGTACTTC. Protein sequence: CASSTGLAPYEQYF.

CDR3 sequence (DNA): TGTGCCAGCAGTAACCGGGGTAAAAGGAATCAGCCCCAGCATTTT. Its protein is CASSNRGKRNQPQHF. J is TRBJ1-5 and V is TRBV6-5; D remains ambiguous. Germline V lookup: CDR1 MNHEY, CDR2 SVGAGI. CDR3 length equals 15 residues. V was pared by 5 bases and J by 4 bases, with 15 bases between.

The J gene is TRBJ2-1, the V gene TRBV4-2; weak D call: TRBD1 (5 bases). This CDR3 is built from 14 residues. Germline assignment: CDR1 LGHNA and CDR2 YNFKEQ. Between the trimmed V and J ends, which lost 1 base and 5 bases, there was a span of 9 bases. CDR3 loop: CASSQAGIDNEQFF. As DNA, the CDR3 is TGTGCCAGCAGCCAAGCAGGGATAGACAATGAGCAGTTCTTC.

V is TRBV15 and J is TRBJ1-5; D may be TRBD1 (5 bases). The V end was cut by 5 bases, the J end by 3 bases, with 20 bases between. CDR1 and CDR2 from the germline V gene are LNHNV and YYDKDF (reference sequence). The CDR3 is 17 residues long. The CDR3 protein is CATSHTLDSAYNQPQHF. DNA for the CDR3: TGTGCCACCAGCCATACTCTTGACAGCGCTTACAATCAGCCCCAGCATTTT.

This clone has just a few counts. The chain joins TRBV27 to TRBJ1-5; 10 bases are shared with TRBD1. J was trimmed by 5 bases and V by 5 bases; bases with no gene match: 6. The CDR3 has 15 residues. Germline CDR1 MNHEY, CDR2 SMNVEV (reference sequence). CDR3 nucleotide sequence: TGTGCCAGCAGTAGAACCGGGACAGGGGATCAGCCCCAGCATTTT. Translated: CASSRTGTGDQPQHF.

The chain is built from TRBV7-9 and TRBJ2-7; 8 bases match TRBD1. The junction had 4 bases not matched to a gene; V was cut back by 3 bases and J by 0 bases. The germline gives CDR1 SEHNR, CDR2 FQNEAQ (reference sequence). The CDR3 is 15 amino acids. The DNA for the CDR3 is TGTGCCAGCAGCTTTACAGGGGGACGCTCCTACGAGCAGTACTTC. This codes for CASSFTGGRSYEQYF.

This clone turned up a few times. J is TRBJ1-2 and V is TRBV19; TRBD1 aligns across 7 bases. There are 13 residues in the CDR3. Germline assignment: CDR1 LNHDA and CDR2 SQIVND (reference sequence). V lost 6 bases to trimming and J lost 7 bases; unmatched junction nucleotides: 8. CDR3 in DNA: TGTGCCAGTAGCCGCGACAGGGATCGTGGCTACACCTTC. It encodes CASSRDRDRGYTF.

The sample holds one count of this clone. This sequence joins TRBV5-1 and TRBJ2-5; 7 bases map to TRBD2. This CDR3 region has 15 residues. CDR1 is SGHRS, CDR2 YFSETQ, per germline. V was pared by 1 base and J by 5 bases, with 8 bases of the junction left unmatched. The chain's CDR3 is CASSLSGVEGETQYF. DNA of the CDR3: TGCGCCAGCAGCTTGAGCGGGGTCGAAGGGGAGACCCAGTACTTC.

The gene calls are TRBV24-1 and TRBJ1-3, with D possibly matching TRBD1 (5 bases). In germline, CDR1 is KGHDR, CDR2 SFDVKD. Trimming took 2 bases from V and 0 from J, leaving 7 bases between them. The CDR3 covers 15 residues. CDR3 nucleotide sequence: TGTGCCACCAGTGATTCAGGGTCCTCTGGAAACACCATATATTTT. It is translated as CATSDSGSSGNTIYF.

In nucleotides, the CDR3 is TGTGCCAGCAGCAAGCCGACAGGGATCTACGAGCAGTACTTC. Its translation: CASSKPTGIYEQYF. The rearrangement links TRBV7-9 to TRBJ2-7; TRBD1 agrees at 7 bases. The V gene's germline CDR1 is SEHNR and CDR2 FQNEAQ (reference sequence). After removal of 5 bases from V and 3 bases from J, the junction contained 7 bases not matched to a gene. The CDR3 covers 14 residues.